This T cell receptor beta chain derives from a study of low-dose radiotherapy and immunotherapy resistance in tumors (dated by TCRdb to 2021 to 2024). Looking at the study overall: In Cohort 1, 0.5 Gy per fraction was delivered every 2 weeks, and a total PTV dose of 6.5 Gy was prescribed. For Cohort 2, the dose was 1 Gy per fraction given every two weeks, adding up to 13 Gy in total across 26 weeks. Intravenous cyclophosphamide at 200 mg/m2 was administered every two weeks, one day ahead of each radiation and immunotherapy administration. The trial did not randomize participants into treatment groups. Patients took aspirin 300 mg orally once daily for four cycles, starting on cycle 1 day 1. The translational analysis covered eight patients: three from the first dose cohort and the first five from the second dose cohort. Nivolumab was administered intravenously as a 240 mg flat dose every two weeks, and ipilimumab was administered intravenously at 1 mg/kg every six weeks.

Sequenced using an Illumina HiSeq 2500. First-strand cDNA was synthesized with Superscript III and a set of TRAV- and TRBV-specific primers, covering both TCRalpha and TCRbeta chains. TCRs were amplified for 15 to 20 PCR cycles with Phusion, using a constant-region primer paired with the adapter attached to the V primers. Amplification of the isolated mRNA was done with the MessageAmp II aRNA Amplification Kit, which involved a roughly 17-hour in vitro transcription at 37 degrees C. The Dynabeads mRNA DIRECT Purification Kit was used to isolate mRNA for TCR sequencing. Indexed Illumina adapters were added in a second Phusion PCR of around 23 cycles, and the PCR products were purified with AMPure XP beads. Per the authors' processing: Custom Perl scripts pooled TCR sequences encoding the same protein, removed out-of-frame sequences and computed each clonotype's abundance. TCR sequences supported by only a single read were excluded from analysis. Among the metrics used to describe the repertoires were Shannon entropy, Gini index, clonality, richness, and the frequency of TCRs shared between repertoires. TCRdb reprocessing: public reads trimmed at Q25 with fastp, clones called with MiXCR, in-frame beta chains kept. Rows are unified per CDR3 protein, each entry keeping the most common DNA and genes. These V and J calls are TCRdb output, not the study's own analysis. This sample lists 100,000 or so distinct CDR3 sequences; roughly 20% were detected once. Approximately 4% of the sample is taken by the ten largest.

In regard to this clonotype: The clone's antigen remains unknown. This likely came from a read error, as a far larger clone is one base away.

Trimming at the junction amounts to 1 base on V and 4 bases on J, and the germline ends lie 2 bases apart. Looking up the germline V gene yields CDR1 SGHAT and CDR2 FQNNGV. The CDR3 covers 12 residues, taking in both the cysteine and the phenylalanine. This entry keeps only the CDR3 DNA: 36 bases, framed from base 1. The label giving this sample's time point can be read as: after trial treatment. In the paper's terms, the treatment or condition label means: LDRT plus nivolumab, ipilimumab, low-dose cyclophosphamide and aspirin (RACIN trial). The donors came from RACIN, which was a single-arm phase I dose-escalation trial that paired nivolumab and ipilimumab with aspirin, low-dose cyclophosphamide and low-dose radiotherapy. Patients with advanced, TIL-negative solid tumors were considered eligible.

The receptor was isolated from a male donor with prostate cancer. The sample in question was PBMCs, obtained after low-dose radiotherapy plus immunotherapy. The sequence links TRBV11-2 to TRBJ2-1, with no confident D gene call. In nucleotides, the sequence is TGTGCCAGCAGCTTAGGGTACAATGAGCAGTTCTTC. It specifies CASSLGYNEQFF.